This T cell receptor beta chain was retrieved from a study of blood T cell repertoires in COVID-19 (dated by TCRdb to 2020 to 2022). Regarding the complete study: Samples from collaborators originated in the United States, Italy and Spain and spanned both the acute and convalescent phases of COVID-19. The samples were drawn from two sources: the first 160 participants of the ongoing ImmuneRACE study, and 950 to 1,500 subjects contributed by 6 global collaborators. The prospective study material was composed of cDNA or gDNA derived from T cells, B-cell-depleted T cells, or PBMCs. HLA class I and class II types, where available, came from metadata supplied by the sample provider rather than from assay-based typing. The repertoires were released in a freely available public database intended as a resource for research on the immune response to SARS-CoV-2. The dataset comprised deeply sampled blood TCRbeta repertoires from subjects exposed to, actively infected with, or recovered from COVID-19. Nearly every sample came with metadata listing a de-identified subject ID, COVID-19 status, age in years and sex. Study-wide conclusions, independent of this receptor: How much clinical and demographic metadata was included differed by source and by participant, and the metadata was provided uncurated.

The immunoSEQ Assay, a bias-controlled multiplex PCR, was used to amplify TCRbeta CDR3 regions from genomic DNA. Per the authors' processing: Nucleated cell counts per sample were estimated from amplification of reference gene primers within the assay. To quantify the absolute abundance of each unique TCRbeta CDR3 rearrangement, sequence reads were collapsed and filtered. For each sample, productive Simpson clonality was calculated as the square root of Simpson's diversity index over productive rearrangements. TCRdb provides this immuneACCESS table in a form limited to in-frame rearrangements. Some clones are lacking; in checked studies, under half of them reflect an unresolved V gene, and why the rest are absent is not known. V, J and clone size are taken as reported in that table, and D and trimming were inferred from the DNA itself. The sample includes over 100,000 clones, with approximately 85% observed a single time. The top ten clonotypes cover around 9.9% of the sample.

A remark on this clone: The clone's antigen remains unknown. Per-nucleotide qualities are absent, and no much larger clonotype sits a single base away.

Each collaborating institution followed its own protocols to collect whole blood in K2EDTA tubes. For TCRbeta analysis, collaborators shipped samples in one of three forms: frozen whole blood, isolated PBMCs, or DNA extracted from either of those sample types. The germline V gene (reference sequence) provides CDR1 LNHDA and CDR2 SQIVND. The CDR3 numbers 15 residues from cysteine through phenylalanine. The entry retains the CDR3 DNA only, 45 bases that are in frame from base 1. Deletion took 4 bases off V and 3 bases off J, with a span of 15 bases between the germline ends. This clonotype was sampled from an elderly man with acute or convalescent COVID-19. The V and J segments used are TRBV19 and TRBJ1-2; TRBD1 is a possible D gene, resting on 5 matching bases. The sequencing input was peripheral blood. DNA sequence: TGTGCCAGTAGTACCGAACAGGCCGAGGACTATGGCTACACCTTC. Translated, this is CASSTEQAEDYGYTF.